This is a list of T cell receptor beta chains from one sample in a study of cytomegalovirus exposure and HLA in healthy donors. Sequenced by immunoSEQ multiplex PCR; TCRdb stores in-frame clones only, minus some. Here the sample spans about 120,000 clones, just over 65% being singletons. Sequenced sample: PBMCs. These receptors were taken from a man aged 18 to 29 in good health and CMV-seronegative. Each CDR3 is given with its conserved first and last residue. The D gene is left open where the match is weak. Clone size is shown for a subset of rows, as once, few, many or a class of expanded clone.

TRBV6-1,TRBJ2-7,-,TRBD1,TGTGCCAGCAGGGCAGGGGGAATGTACGAGCAGTACTTC,CASRAGGMYEQYF
TRBV2,TRBJ1-4,few,TRBD1,TGTGCCAGCAGTGGGGACAGGGCAGAAAAACTGTTTTTT,CASSGDRAEKLFF
TRBV5-1,TRBJ1-2,few,TRBD1,TGCGCCAGCAGCCCGACAGGGGCCTATGGCTACACCTTC,CASSPTGAYGYTF
TRBV18,TRBJ2-2,-,-,TGTGCCAGCTCACCCAACGAGGGGGACGGCACCGGGGAGCTGTTTTTT,CASSPNEGDGTGELFF
TRBV5-6,TRBJ2-1,-,TRBD2,TGTGCCAGCAGCTTGGCCGCGGGGGAGGAGCAGTTCTTC,CASSLAAGEEQFF
TRBV30,TRBJ2-3,-,-,TGTGCCTGGAGTGTGGGACACTTGGATGCAGGTACGCAGTATTTT,CAWSVGHLDAGTQYF
TRBV2,TRBJ1-1,-,-,TGTGCCAGCAGAATCACAGGCTACACTGAAGCTTTCTTT,CASRITGYTEAFF
TRBV18,TRBJ1-1,few,-,TGTGCCAGCTCACCATACAGGTTTTCACACTCTGAAGCTTTCTTT,CASSPYRFSHSEAFF
TRBV7-2,TRBJ2-1,-,TRBD1,TGTGCCAGCAGCTCACCGGGACAGAACCACAATGAGCAGTTCTTC,CASSSPGQNHNEQFF
TRBV2,TRBJ2-7,-,-,TGTGCCAGCACCCCTGTAGGGATCCGACAGGAGCAGTACTTC,CASTPVGIRQEQYF
TRBV2,TRBJ2-5,-,-,TGTGCCAGCACCGAAGAGACCCAGTACTTC,CASTEETQYF
TRBV6-5,TRBJ2-1,-,-,TGTGCCAGCAGCAACCGGGGACTTGCCTTCGATGAGCAGTTCTTC,CASSNRGLAFDEQFF
TRBV14,TRBJ2-5,-,-,TGTGCCAGCAGCCAAGTCTGGGGCAGGGGCCAAGAGACCCAGTACTTC,CASSQVWGRGQETQYF
TRBV11-2,TRBJ1-5,-,-,TGTGCCAGCAGCTGGCTGAGCAATCAGCCCCAGCATTTT,CASSWLSNQPQHF
TRBV13,TRBJ2-6,few,-,TGTGCCAGCAGCCAAAGGTTGTCAGGGGTGAAAGGGGCCAACGTCCTGACTTTC,CASSQRLSGVKGANVLTF
TRBV7-9,TRBJ1-5,-,-,TGTGCCAGCAGCTTAGCACAGGGTAACCAGCCCCAGCATTTT,CASSLAQGNQPQHF
TRBV5-6,TRBJ1-1,-,-,TGTGCCAGCAGCTTGAGCCTAGGGGCAGATTTCATGAACACTGAAGCTTTCTTT,CASSLSLGADFMNTEAFF
TRBV7-9,TRBJ2-1,-,-,TGTGCCAGCAGCTTAGCTGGGTCGGGTGAGCAGTTCTTC,CASSLAGSGEQFF
TRBV27,TRBJ2-7,-,TRBD2,TGTGCCAGCAGTTTCAGGGAGGGTCGAGGCTACGAGCAGTACTTC,CASSFREGRGYEQYF
TRBV28,TRBJ2-7,-,-,TGTGCCGGGTCCCATTACAGGGTCCCCTACGAGCAGTACTTC,CAGSHYRVPYEQYF
TRBV9,TRBJ2-5,-,TRBD1,TGTGCCAGCAGCGTAGGGCCCCCCGGGACAGTTAATCAAGAGACCCAGTACTTC,CASSVGPPGTVNQETQYF
TRBV29-1,TRBJ2-7,few,TRBD1,TGCAGCGCGACAGGGGGTACGAGAGAGCAGTACTTC,CSATGGTREQYF
TRBV4-1,TRBJ1-1,-,-,TGCGCCAGCAGCCAAGCCTGGGGGGATAGGACTGAAGCTTTCTTT,CASSQAWGDRTEAFF
TRBV13,TRBJ2-2,-,-,TGTGCCAGCAGCTTTGAATATGGAGGGACCGGGGAGCTGTTTTTT,CASSFEYGGTGELFF
TRBV7-3,TRBJ2-2,-,TRBD1,TGTGCCAGCAGCATACGGACAGGGTCCGGGGAGCTGTTTTTT,CASSIRTGSGELFF
TRBV5-1,TRBJ1-4,few,TRBD1,TGCGCCAGCAGCTCGGCAGGGGGCTATGAAAAACTGTTTTTT,CASSSAGGYEKLFF
TRBV19,TRBJ2-7,-,-,TGTGCCAGTAGTAGACCGGGGGCCTACGAGCAGTACTTC,CASSRPGAYEQYF
TRBV7-9,TRBJ2-3,few,TRBD2,TGTGCCAGCAGCCTCCGGGGGGGTCCCACAGATACGCAGTATTTT,CASSLRGGPTDTQYF
TRBV10-1,TRBJ2-3,-,TRBD2,TGCGCCAGCTCCGGACTAGCGGGTAGCACAGATACGCAGTATTTT,CASSGLAGSTDTQYF
TRBV7-2,TRBJ2-7,once,-,TGTGCCAGCAGCCTTTACGGGAGAAGCTACGAGCAGTACTTC,CASSLYGRSYEQYF
TRBV7-8,TRBJ2-1,-,TRBD1,TGTGCCACCCGGGACAGGGGGACCTACAATGAGCAGTTCTTC,CATRDRGTYNEQFF
TRBV6-1,TRBJ2-7,-,-,TGTGCCAGCAGGGAGGGCGAGCAGTACTTC,CASREGEQYF
TRBV20-1,TRBJ1-1,-,-,TGCAGAATACAGGGAACTGAAGCTTTCTTT,CRIQGTEAFF
TRBV7-2,TRBJ1-3,-,-,TGTGCCACTGACAGAGATACTGGAAACACCATATATTTT,CATDRDTGNTIYF
TRBV7-2,TRBJ1-1,-,-,TGTGCCAGCAGCTTAGCGGGTCGGGGAACTGAAGCTTTCTTT,CASSLAGRGTEAFF
TRBV7-6,TRBJ2-7,-,TRBD2,TGTGCCAGCAGCTTAAGTCCGGAGACTAGCGCCTCCTACGAGCAGTACTTC,CASSLSPETSASYEQYF
TRBV29-1,TRBJ1-1,-,-,TGCAGCGTCCGGAGACGGTCCACTGAAGCTTTCTTT,CSVRRRSTEAFF
TRBV6-5,TRBJ2-1,few,-,TGTGCCAGCAGTTACCCTCGACTAGGATCATACAATGAGCAGTTCTTC,CASSYPRLGSYNEQFF
TRBV28,TRBJ2-7,-,-,TGTGCCAGCAGTTTTGGGCAGAGCTCCTACGAGCAGTACTTC,CASSFGQSSYEQYF
TRBV4-3,TRBJ2-7,once,TRBD2,TGCGCCAGCAGCACCCGGATGGCGGGAGATGACGAGCAGTACTTC,CASSTRMAGDDEQYF
TRBV6-5,TRBJ2-5,few,TRBD1,TGTGCCAGCAGGGAACAGGGGATCGAGACCCAGTACTTC,CASREQGIETQYF
TRBV10-2,TRBJ1-4,-,TRBD1,TGCGCCAGCAGCTGGACAGGGTGGAATGAAAAACTGTTTTTT,CASSWTGWNEKLFF
TRBV18,TRBJ2-2,few,-,TGTGCCAGCTCACCAGATCCGGGGACCGGGGAGCTGTTTTTT,CASSPDPGTGELFF
TRBV7-5,TRBJ1-4,-,-,TGTGCCAGAAGCACACTCTACGGGACAGGGGACGAAAAACTGTTTTTT,CARSTLYGTGDEKLFF
TRBV30,TRBJ1-2,-,TRBD1,TGTGCCTGGAAGGGACAGAACTATGGCTACACCTTC,CAWKGQNYGYTF
TRBV6-6,TRBJ1-1,-,-,TGTGCCAGCAGTTACGAGGGAGCTTTCTTT,CASSYEGAFF
TRBV29-1,TRBJ2-3,-,-,TGCAGCTATGAGGCCTATCCTCCCACAGATACGCAGTATTTT,CSYEAYPPTDTQYF
TRBV5-5,TRBJ1-1,-,-,TGTGCCAGCACCTCTGGTTGGGGGCGGAACACTGAAGCTTTCTTT,CASTSGWGRNTEAFF
TRBV28,TRBJ1-5,-,-,TGTGCCAGCAGTTCATGGGGGGCGGGGGATAGCAATCAGCCCCAGCATTTT,CASSSWGAGDSNQPQHF
TRBV7-6,TRBJ1-4,-,TRBD1,TGTGCCAGCAGCCCGGACAGGATCTTAACTAATGAAAAACTGTTTTTT,CASSPDRILTNEKLFF
TRBV7-6,TRBJ2-2,-,TRBD1,TGTGCCAGCAGCTTGGGGACAGCTTCGAACACCGGGGAGCTGTTTTTT,CASSLGTASNTGELFF
TRBV30,TRBJ1-1,-,TRBD1,TGTGCCTGGTCCCCGGGACAGGGGGACACTGAAGCTTTCTTT,CAWSPGQGDTEAFF
TRBV6-1,TRBJ1-4,-,-,TGTGCCAGCAGCGGGGGGGGTGCAACTAATGAAAAACTGTTTTTT,CASSGGGATNEKLFF
TRBV19,TRBJ1-1,-,-,TGTGCCGCATCTTCTCAGGGGATGAACACTGAAGCTTTCTTT,CAASSQGMNTEAFF